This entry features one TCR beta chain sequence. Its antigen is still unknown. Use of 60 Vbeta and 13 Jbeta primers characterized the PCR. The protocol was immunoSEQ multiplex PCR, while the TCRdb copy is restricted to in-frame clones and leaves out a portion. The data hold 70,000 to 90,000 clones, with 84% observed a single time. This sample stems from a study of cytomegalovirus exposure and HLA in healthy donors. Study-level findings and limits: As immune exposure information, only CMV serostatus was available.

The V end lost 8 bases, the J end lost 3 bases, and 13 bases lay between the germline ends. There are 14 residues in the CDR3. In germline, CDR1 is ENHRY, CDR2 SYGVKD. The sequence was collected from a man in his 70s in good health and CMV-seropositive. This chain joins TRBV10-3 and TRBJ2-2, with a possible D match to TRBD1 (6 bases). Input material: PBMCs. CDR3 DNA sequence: TGTGCCATCGGAGGACAGAGGGACACCGGGGAGCTGTTTTTT. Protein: CAIGGQRDTGELFF.